These T cell receptor beta chains were read from a single sample in a study of CD8 T cells in Susac syndrome. TCRdb ran MiXCR on the immunoSEQ multiplex PCR reads and lists one entry per CDR3 protein. The data show around 200,000 distinct CDR3 sequences, 95% seen once. Sequencing was carried out using CD4+ T cells from PBMCs. These receptor sequences come from a human donor with multiple sclerosis. Both conserved end residues are trimmed from each CDR3. The order of the fields is clone size, V gene, CDR3 protein. Clone size is not always given. Where it is, it says once, few, many or a class for expanded clones.

.	TRBV6-6	ASSPPGRGNEKLF
.	TRBV6-5	ASSYTDRGTYTQY
.	TRBV9	ASSVGGIGTEAF
once	TRBV23-1	ASSPPPRSGADTGELF
.	TRBV20-1	SARHGPTDTQY
.	TRBV3-1	ASSQVARLGYT
.	TRBV29-1	SVGLGAGANVLT
.	TRBV19	ASSPPGRITSPLH
.	TRBV5-6	ASSLRGDSEAF
.	TRBV5-1	ASSPAGYEQY